A single sample is the source of the 32 T cell receptor beta chains below, sequenced in a study of beta chain features in type 1 diabetes. All of the isolated RNA was reverse transcribed, so expressed TCRB transcripts were sequenced. Sequencing used immunoSEQ multiplex PCR; TCRdb keeps in-frame clones, though not all of them. The table shows approximately 58,000 clones, with 60% to 70% occurring only once. These receptors have no identified antigens. Study-wide findings and caveats: Shorter TCRB CDR3s, moderately but significantly so, were found in Type 1 diabetes patients in all four CD4+ subsets.

The specimen was stem cell memory CD4+ T cells from blood. All receptors come from a woman in her twenties or thirties with type 1 diabetes.

Only one count was recorded for this clone. The chain has TRBV9 and TRBJ1-4, with 7 bases matching TRBD1. The length of the CDR3 is 19 residues. Germline values: CDR1 SGDLS, CDR2 YYNGEE. Unmatched junction bases numbered 15, after V lost 4 bases and J lost 0 bases. The DNA for the CDR3 is TGTGCCAGCAGCCCCAGCCCACAGGGGACACCCGCAACTAATGAAAAACTGTTTTTT. Its protein product is CASSPSPQGTPATNEKLFF.

The chain recombines TRBV6-5 with TRBJ2-2, with TRBD2 identical over 8 bases. Per the germline V gene, CDR1 is MNHEY and CDR2 is SVGAGI. Trimming at V came to 11 bases and at J to 0 bases, leaving 5 bases not matched to a gene. CDR3 length: 14 residues. CDR3 sequence reads: CAAREGSNTGELFF. The CDR3 DNA sequence: TGTGCCGCCCGGGAGGGATCGAACACCGGGGAGCTGTTTTTT.

The gene calls are TRBV5-1 and TRBJ1-2; D is possibly TRBD1 (5 bases). CDR3 length: 14 amino acids. V lost 3 bases and J lost 0, with 9 bases in between. Germline V CDR1 and CDR2: SGHRS, YFSETQ. CDR3 coding DNA: TGCGCCAGCAGCTCTCCGACAGCTAACTATGGCTACACCTTC. Encoded protein: CASSSPTANYGYTF.

The chain recombines TRBV5-1 with TRBJ2-7; 9 nucleotides match TRBD2. CDR3 length: 15 residues. Losses at the gene ends were 0 bases for V and 2 bases for J; bases not matched to a gene: 3. The germline gives CDR1 SGHRS, CDR2 YFSETQ. CDR3 in DNA: TGCGCCAGCAGCTTGGTGACTAGCGGAACCTACGAGCAGTACTTC. Residues: CASSLVTSGTYEQYF.

The gene calls are TRBV25-1 and TRBJ2-1, with 9 positions matching TRBD2. The CDR3 covers 16 residues. J lost 1 base, V lost 3 bases, and 4 bases had no gene match. Germline loops: CDR1 MGHDK, CDR2 SYGVNS. CDR3 residues: CASSDTSGLSYNEQFF. For the CDR3, the DNA is TGTGCCAGCAGTGACACTAGCGGGCTTTCCTACAATGAGCAGTTCTTC.

The chain has TRBV30 and TRBJ1-4, with TRBD1 as a possible D gene (5 bases). The CDR3 sequence is 13 residues long. CDR1 and CDR2 from the germline V gene are GTSNPN and SVGIG (reference sequence). V lost 4 bases, J lost 4 bases, and 10 bases lay in between. The CDR3 protein is CAWTRQFNEKLFF. CDR3 in DNA: TGTGCCTGGACAAGACAGTTTAATGAAAAACTGTTTTTT.

The chain joins TRBV5-1 to TRBJ2-5; 11 positions agree with TRBD1. CDR1 is SGHRS, CDR2 YFSETQ, per germline. The CDR3 is 14 amino acids. V trimming: 7 bases; J trimming: 1 base; junction bases outside the gene matches: 3. The CDR3 coding sequence is TGCGCCAGCGGGACAGGGGGAGGCCAAGAGACCCAGTACTTC. It encodes CASGTGGGQETQYF. The whole variable domain, remainder taken from reference TRBV5-1 and TRBJ2-5, is KAGVTQTPRYLIKTRGQQVTLSCSPISGHRSVSWYQQTPGQGLQFLFEYFSETQRNKGNFPGRFSGRQFSNSRSEMNVSTLELGDSALYLCASGTGGGQETQYFGPGTRLLVL.

This chain joins TRBV18 and TRBJ2-3; D is unresolved. Trimming removed 4 bases at V and 3 bases at J, with 11 bases between. Per germline, CDR1 KGHSH and CDR2 LQKENI. This CDR3 comprises 14 residues. The CDR3 reads CASSLAPVTDTQYF. CDR3 bases: TGTGCCAGCTCACTAGCTCCGGTTACAGATACGCAGTATTTT.

The sample holds one count of this clone. The chain recombines TRBV30 with TRBJ2-5; no clear D. The germline CDR1 and CDR2 sequences are GTSNPN and SVGIG (reference sequence). The CDR3 sequence is 12 residues long. V dropped 5 bases and J dropped 5 bases, with 12 bases sitting between them. The CDR3 reads CAWGPLSETQYF. CDR3 in DNA: TGTGCCTGGGGTCCCCTGAGCGAGACCCAGTACTTC.

The chain recombines TRBV27 with TRBJ2-7; 10 nucleotides align to TRBD2. After removal of 7 bases from V and 2 bases from J, the junction contained 8 bases not matched to a gene. The CDR3 has 15 amino acids. CDR1 is MNHEY, CDR2 SMNVEV, per germline (reference sequence). This CDR3 reads CASNRASGSTYEQYF. The CDR3 DNA reads TGTGCCAGCAACCGGGCTAGCGGGAGTACCTACGAGCAGTACTTC.

This clone was counted between two and nine times. The V call is TRBV18, the J call TRBJ2-5; D might be TRBD2 (5 bases). The V end was cut by 1 base, the J end by 5 bases, with 8 bases between. CDR1 and CDR2 (germline): KGHSH, LQKENI. The CDR3 consists of 13 residues. The CDR3 is CASSPRVAETQYF. The CDR3 nucleotides read TGTGCCAGCTCACCACGAGTAGCGGAGACCCAGTACTTC. Full variable domain (remainder filled in from reference TRBV18 and TRBJ2-5): NAGVMQNPRHLVRRRGQEARLRCSPMKGHSHVYWYRQLPEEGLKFMVYLQKENIIDESGMPKERFSAEFPKEGPSILRIQQVVRGDSAAYFCASSPRVAETQYFGPGTRLLVL.

This clone occurred a few times. This chain joins TRBV19 and TRBJ1-2; 7 nucleotides line up with TRBD1. The CDR3 is 14 residues long. Germline V lookup: CDR1 LNHDA, CDR2 SQIVND (reference sequence). V gave up 7 bases and J gave up 4 bases; unmatched junction bases: 9. The CDR3 region has the DNA TGTGCCAGTACCAAAAGGGGGCAGACCTATGGCTACACCTTC. Protein: CASTKRGQTYGYTF.

This clone was picked up a small number of times. CDR3 sequence reads: CSVWVGQYTDTQYF. CDR3 DNA sequence: TGCAGCGTTTGGGTGGGGCAGTACACAGATACGCAGTATTTT. The genes are TRBV29-1 and TRBJ2-3; TRBD1 is a possible D gene (5 bases). This CDR3 is 14 amino acids long. V was cut by 5 bases and J by 2 bases, with 14 bases left in between. Germline CDR1 is SQVTM and CDR2 is ANQGSEA.

V and J are TRBV5-6 and TRBJ2-1; D is possibly TRBD1 (6 bases). CDR3 length: 13 residues. Per germline, CDR1 SGHDT and CDR2 YYEEEE. Trimming removed 0 bases at V and 7 bases at J, with 8 bases between. CDR3 nucleotides: TGTGCCAGCAGCTTGGCGGGACATAATGAGCAGTTCTTC. Amino acids: CASSLAGHNEQFF.

CDR3: CASSELAGVNEQFF. CDR3 DNA: TGCGCCAGCAGTGAACTAGCGGGAGTGAATGAGCAGTTCTTC. The chain recombines TRBV10-1 with TRBJ2-1; 11 positions agree with TRBD2. The CDR3 has 14 amino acids. Germline trimming cut 3 bases from V and 7 bases from J; bases unmatched to any gene: 2. In germline, CDR1 is WNHNN, CDR2 SYGVQD (reference sequence).

This clone was counted between two and nine times. The genes are TRBV5-1 and TRBJ1-3, with TRBD1 identical over 9 bases. Germline lookup yields CDR1 SGHRS and CDR2 YFSETQ. V lost 4 bases and J lost 0; bases outside the gene matches: 11. The CDR3 contains 18 residues. Here the CDR3 reads CASSRLPGQGSSGNTIYF. CDR3 coding DNA: TGCGCCAGCAGCCGCCTACCGGGACAGGGATCCTCTGGAAACACCATATATTTT.

This sequence joins TRBV6-1 and TRBJ2-5; TRBD2 matches 7 bases. Unmatched junction bases numbered 5, after V lost 6 bases and J lost 1 base. Germline CDR1 MNHNS, CDR2 SASEGT. This CDR3 has 14 residues. CDR3 DNA: TGTGCCAGCAGAGGGTTAGCGGGCCAAGAGACCCAGTACTTC. It specifies CASRGLAGQETQYF.

Concerning this clone: The junction does not match germline at one end; this may be a read error. The chain is built from TRBV7-7 and TRBJ2-7; no reliable D call. This CDR3 spans 14 amino acids. Germline assignment: CDR1 SSHAT and CDR2 FNYEAQ (reference sequence). CDR3 bases: TGTGCTAGCAGCAGCCGAGTTGGAGCTAGGGAGCAGTACTTC. Protein sequence: CASSSRVGAREQYF.

There are a few counts of this clone. The chain couples TRBV29-1 to TRBJ2-7; 9 nucleotides align to TRBD2. The CDR3 extends over 12 amino acids. Germline CDR1 SQVTM, CDR2 ANQGSEA. The V and J ends lost 2 bases and 11 bases, in that order; junction bases with no gene match: 7. The CDR3 region has the DNA TGCAGCGTTGAAAGCATGGGACTAGCTAAGTACTTC. It codes for CSVESMGLAKYF.

This chain connects TRBV15 to TRBJ1-5, with D possibly TRBD1 on 5 matching bases. V shed 0 bases and J shed 6 bases, with 12 bases lying between them. Germline V gene data show CDR1 as LNHNV and CDR2 as YYDKDF (reference sequence). The CDR3 sequence is 15 residues long. The CDR3 region has the DNA TGTGCCACCAGCAGAGATTTGCAGGGAGGTCAGCCCCAGCATTTT. This sequence encodes CATSRDLQGGQPQHF. Full variable domain (outside the CDR3, taken from reference TRBV15 and TRBJ1-5): DAMVIQNPRYQVTQFGKPVTLSCSQTLNHNVMYWYQQKSSQAPKLLFHYYDKDFNNEADTPDNFQSRRPNTSFCFLDIRSPGLGDTAMYLCATSRDLQGGQPQHFGDGTRLSIL.

The chain couples TRBV7-9 to TRBJ2-1; 7 bases align to TRBD2. Germline CDR1 is SEHNR and CDR2 is FQNEAQ (reference sequence). The CDR3 loop spans 17 amino acids. After removal of 4 bases from V and 0 bases from J, the junction contained 9 bases not matched to a gene. CDR3 sequence: CASSSPPSGSSYNEQFF. As DNA, the CDR3 is TGTGCCAGCAGCTCACCTCCTAGCGGAAGCTCCTACAATGAGCAGTTCTTC.

This chain links TRBV13 with TRBJ2-3; 11 positions match TRBD2. The CDR3 is made up of 16 amino acids. Germline values: CDR1 PRHDT, CDR2 FYEKMQ (reference sequence). V trimming: 0 bases; J trimming: 9 bases; junction bases outside the gene matches: 8. Here the CDR3 reads CASSLGTSGTRGTQYF. Written as DNA, the CDR3 is TGTGCCAGCAGCTTAGGGACTAGCGGGACTCGGGGGACGCAGTATTTT.

The chain links TRBV6-1 to TRBJ1-1; 7 bases fit TRBD1. The CDR3 runs 14 residues. J was trimmed by 6 bases and V by 5 bases; bases with no gene match: 9. In germline, CDR1 is MNHNS, CDR2 SASEGT. DNA for the CDR3: TGTGCCAGCAGTAGAAAGGGGGCCGAGGCTGAAGCTTTCTTT. This codes for CASSRKGAEAEAFF.

This chain joins TRBV27 and TRBJ1-1; TRBD1 agrees at 10 bases. The CDR3 covers 14 residues. Germline V CDR1 and CDR2: MNHEY, SMNVEV (reference sequence). J was trimmed by 5 bases and V by 7 bases; bases with no gene match: 7. CDR3 residues: CASKGQGRFTEAFF. DNA for the CDR3: TGTGCCAGCAAGGGACAGGGGCGGTTTACTGAAGCTTTCTTT.

The chain couples TRBV7-9 to TRBJ1-1; TRBD1 is a possible D gene (6 bases). This CDR3 spans 13 amino acids. V was trimmed by 4 bases and J by 3 bases, leaving 9 bases between them. Germline lookup yields CDR1 SEHNR and CDR2 FQNEAQ (reference sequence). The CDR3 bases are TGTGCCAGCAGCTCCGGACAGTACACTGAAGCTTTCTTT. Its translation is CASSSGQYTEAFF.

The chain links TRBV6-5 to TRBJ2-7, with a possible D match to TRBD2 (5 bases). Trimming stripped 3 bases from V and 2 bases from J, with 11 bases between. CDR1 MNHEY and CDR2 SVGAGI come from the germline V gene. The CDR3 has 14 residues. The CDR3 loop is CASSYAGVAYEQYF. The CDR3 bases are TGTGCCAGCAGTTATGCCGGGGTTGCCTACGAGCAGTACTTC.

This chain connects TRBV2 to TRBJ1-2; D remains ambiguous. V gave up 9 bases and J gave up 3 bases, with 8 bases separating them. Germline-derived CDR1 and CDR2 are SNHLY and FYNNEI. CDR3 length: 11 amino acids. The DNA of the CDR3 is TGTGCCAGTCGAGAAGACTATGGCTACACCTTC. This codes for CASREDYGYTF.

This rearrangement joins TRBV5-1 to TRBJ2-2, with D possibly matching TRBD2 (6 bases). CDR1 SGHRS and CDR2 YFSETQ come from the germline V gene. Trimming cost V 4 bases and J 0 bases, with 10 bases left between them. CDR3 length: 15 amino acids. The DNA of the CDR3 is TGCGCCAGCAGCCCGCTAGCGACGAACACCGGGGAGCTGTTTTTT. Translated: CASSPLATNTGELFF.

The rearrangement uses TRBV7-3 and TRBJ2-1; 12 nucleotides agree with TRBD2. The junction had 7 bases not matched to a gene; V was cut back by 5 bases and J by 14 bases. CDR3 length equals 13 residues. Germline V CDR1 and CDR2: SGHTA, FQGTGA. The CDR3 nucleotides read TGTGCCAGCAGCCTCGGGCTAGCGGGAGGGAAGTTCTTC. Amino acids: CASSLGLAGGKFF.

This chain links TRBV19 with TRBJ2-5; TRBD2 agrees at 15 bases. Germline assignment: CDR1 LNHDA and CDR2 SQIVND (reference sequence). The CDR3 is 16 residues long. V was clipped by 5 bases and J by 4 bases; unmatched bases: 5. The CDR3 reads CASSPGLAGGRETQYF. The CDR3 bases are TGTGCCAGTAGTCCGGGACTAGCGGGAGGTCGAGAGACCCAGTACTTC.

The chain uses TRBV18 and TRBJ1-1; TRBD1 matches 7 bases. Germline V gives CDR1 KGHSH, CDR2 LQKENI. J gave up 0 bases and V 0 bases, and 1 base lay outside the gene matches. This CDR3 has 15 residues. CDR3 bases: TGTGCCAGCTCACCACCGGGGACAGTGAACACTGAAGCTTTCTTT. This encodes CASSPPGTVNTEAFF.

The chain carries TRBV5-1 and TRBJ2-1; D might be TRBD2 (5 bases). The CDR3 spans 15 residues. Between the trimmed V and J ends, which lost 0 bases and 6 bases, there was a span of 13 bases. The germline V gene encodes CDR1 SGHRS and CDR2 YFSETQ. CDR3 DNA: TGCGCCAGCAGCTTGGACCCCGTTGGAGGCAATGAGCAGTTCTTC. This encodes CASSLDPVGGNEQFF.